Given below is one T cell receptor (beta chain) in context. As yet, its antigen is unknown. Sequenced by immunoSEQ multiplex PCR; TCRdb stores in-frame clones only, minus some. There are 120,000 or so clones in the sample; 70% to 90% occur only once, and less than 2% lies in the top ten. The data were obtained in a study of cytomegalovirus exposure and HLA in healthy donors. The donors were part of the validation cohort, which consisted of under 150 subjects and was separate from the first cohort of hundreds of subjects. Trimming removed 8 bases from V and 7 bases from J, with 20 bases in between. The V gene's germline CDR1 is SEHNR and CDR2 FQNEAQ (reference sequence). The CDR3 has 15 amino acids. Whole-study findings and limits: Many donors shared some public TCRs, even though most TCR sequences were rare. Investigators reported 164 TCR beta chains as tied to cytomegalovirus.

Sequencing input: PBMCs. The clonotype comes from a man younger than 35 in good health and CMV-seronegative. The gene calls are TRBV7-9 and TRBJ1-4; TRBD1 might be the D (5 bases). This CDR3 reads CASALAQGRTEKLFF. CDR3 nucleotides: TGTGCCAGCGCTCTCGCCCAGGGTCGGACTGAAAAACTGTTTTTT.